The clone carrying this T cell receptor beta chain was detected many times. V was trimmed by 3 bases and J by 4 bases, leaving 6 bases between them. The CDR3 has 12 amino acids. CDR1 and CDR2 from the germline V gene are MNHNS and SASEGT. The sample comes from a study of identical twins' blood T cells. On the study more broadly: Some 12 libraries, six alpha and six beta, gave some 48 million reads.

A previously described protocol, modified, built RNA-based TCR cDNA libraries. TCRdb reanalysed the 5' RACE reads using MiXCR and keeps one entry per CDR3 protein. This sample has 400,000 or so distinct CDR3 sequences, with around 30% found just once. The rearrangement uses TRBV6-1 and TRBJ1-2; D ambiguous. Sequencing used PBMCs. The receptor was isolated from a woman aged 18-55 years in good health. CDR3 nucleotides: TGTGCCAGCAGTGATGGAATCTATGGCTACACCTTC. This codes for CASSDGIYGYTF.